The 19 T cell receptor beta chains in this list originate from one sample, sequenced in a study of OX40 agonist ivuxolimab in advanced cancers. Libraries were prepared by immunoSEQ multiplex PCR; TCRdb keeps only in-frame clonotypes and omits some of them. The sample comprises approximately 82,000 clones, around 90% of which are singletons, and about 0.6% rests with the top ten. Here the sequenced sample was CD4+ or CD8+ T cells sorted from blood, taken in a trial of the OX40 agonist ivuxolimab. The receptors here all came from an adult with an advanced solid tumor such as melanoma, head and neck, liver or kidney cancer.

The V call is TRBV5-1, the J call TRBJ1-4, with a weak D call TRBD1 (6 bases). The V gene's germline CDR1 is SGHRS and CDR2 YFSETQ. CDR3 size: 14 residues. V lost 0 bases, J lost 8 bases, and 11 bases lay in between. In nucleotides, the CDR3 is TGCGCCAGCAGCTTGGAAGGGGGTAAAGAAAAACTGTTTTTT. It is translated as CASSLEGGKEKLFF.

This chain joins TRBV18 and TRBJ2-7; D might be TRBD1 (5 bases). The CDR3 is 13 amino acids. The germline V gene has CDR1 KGHSH and CDR2 LQKENI. Trimming stripped 2 bases from V and 4 bases from J, with 9 bases between. The CDR3 coding sequence is TGTGCCAGCTCACCATCGCAGGGATACGAGCAGTACTTC. The encoded protein is CASSPSQGYEQYF.

In the case of this clone: Sequence at one end of the junction differs from germline and may be a read error. V and J are TRBV20-1 and TRBJ2-3; D is uncertain. CDR3 length: 11 residues. Germline lookup yields CDR1 DFQATT and CDR2 SNEGSKA (reference sequence). CDR3 region: CSAAIGDTRYF. CDR3 bases: TGCAGTGCTGCTATCGGAGATACGCGGTATTTT.

V gene TRBV30 combines with J gene TRBJ2-3; 9 bases match TRBD1. Trimming took 0 bases from V and 2 from J; bases not matched to a gene: 3. Germline V gives CDR1 GTSNPN, CDR2 SVGIG (reference sequence). The CDR3 spans 15 residues. The CDR3 region has the DNA TGTGCCTGGAGTGTGGGACAGGGAGACACAGATACGCAGTATTTT. Translating gives CAWSVGQGDTDTQYF.

This chain joins TRBV19 and TRBJ1-5, with 12 positions matching TRBD1. CDR1 is LNHDA and CDR2 is SQIVND in the germline V gene (reference sequence). V lost 6 bases and J lost 7; bases outside the gene matches: 7. The CDR3 is 15 amino acids. This chain's CDR3 is CASSGTGGAGQPQHF. The CDR3 DNA reads TGTGCCAGTAGCGGGACAGGGGGCGCAGGACAGCCCCAGCATTTT.

The CDR3 region has the DNA TGTGCCAGCAGCGAACCCTCAAGGAGCACCGGGGAGCTGTTTTTT. Translating gives CASSEPSRSTGELFF. The chain is built from TRBV6-5 and TRBJ2-2, with no clear D. In germline, CDR1 is MNHEY, CDR2 SVGAGI. The V end was cut by 6 bases, the J end by 4 bases, with 15 bases between. There are 15 residues in the CDR3.

The chain recombines TRBV6-6 with TRBJ2-3; D uncertain. The V gene's germline CDR1 is MNHNY and CDR2 SVGAGI (reference sequence). The CDR3 spans 14 residues. The ends were cut back, 2 bases at V and 2 bases at J, with 8 bases in the middle. This CDR3 reads CASSYRTSTDTQYF. The CDR3 DNA sequence: TGTGCCAGCAGTTACCGAACCTCCACAGATACGCAGTATTTT.

J is TRBJ2-3 and V is TRBV9; D is possibly TRBD2 (6 bases). The germline gives CDR1 SGDLS, CDR2 YYNGEE. The V and J ends lost 0 bases and 4 bases respectively, with 9 bases between them. CDR3 length: 14 amino acids. In nucleotides, the CDR3 is TGTGCCAGCAGCGTAGGACTAGACGCAGATACGCAGTATTTT. Its protein product is CASSVGLDADTQYF.

The chain carries TRBV7-2 and TRBJ1-1, with a tentative D call TRBD1 (5 bases). Germline V gene data show CDR1 as SGHTA and CDR2 as FQGNSA. V dropped 5 bases and J dropped 1 base, with 8 bases sitting between them. CDR3 length equals 13 residues. The CDR3 protein is CASSIQGNTEAFF. In DNA, the CDR3 is TGTGCCAGCAGCATTCAGGGGAACACTGAAGCTTTCTTT.

The chain has TRBV5-4 and TRBJ2-7; 7 bases align to TRBD1. Unmatched junction bases numbered 9, after V lost 4 bases and J lost 5 bases. Per germline, CDR1 SGHNT and CDR2 YYREEE (reference sequence). CDR3 size: 14 residues. The CDR3 protein is CASSLDRVRDEQYF. The CDR3 region has the DNA TGTGCCAGCAGCCTCGACAGGGTCCGGGACGAGCAGTACTTC.

The chain employs TRBV5-5 and TRBJ1-2; D gene unclear. V lost 1 base and J lost 0, with 4 bases in between. The CDR3 extends over 13 amino acids. The germline CDR1 and CDR2 sequences are SGHKS and YYEKEE (reference sequence). The CDR3 DNA reads as TGTGCCAGCAGCTTGAAGGCTAACTATGGCTACACCTTC. Protein sequence: CASSLKANYGYTF.

The table lists this clone with a count of one. The chain employs TRBV6-1 and TRBJ2-7; D may match TRBD1 or TRBD2 (5 bases each). CDR3 length: 13 amino acids. Trimming removed 6 bases from V and 1 base from J, with 10 bases in between. CDR1 and CDR2 (germline): MNHNS, SASEGT. CDR3 coding DNA: TGTGCCAGCAGGAGGGACGGTTCCTACGAGCAGTACTTC. The encoded protein is CASRRDGSYEQYF.

This clone was seen just once. The CDR3 loop is CASSNTGFPGELFF. The CDR3 nucleotides are TGTGCCAGCAGCAACACAGGGTTCCCCGGGGAGCTGTTTTTT. This chain uses TRBV7-9 with TRBJ2-2, with D possibly matching TRBD1 (6 bases). The germline CDR1 and CDR2 sequences are SEHNR and FQNEAQ (reference sequence). The CDR3 extends over 14 amino acids. The V gene lost 5 bases and the J gene lost 6 bases, with 13 bases spanning the gap. Drawing the rest from reference TRBV7-9 and TRBJ2-2, the complete variable domain is DTGVSQNPRHKITKRGQNVTFRCDPISEHNRLYWYRQTLGQGPEFLTYFQNEAQLEKSRLLSDRFSAERPKGSFSTLEIQRTEQGDSAMYLCASSNTGFPGELFFGEGSRLTVL.

The rearrangement joins TRBV15 to TRBJ2-6; D ambiguous. The CDR3 contains 14 residues. Germline lookup yields CDR1 LNHNV and CDR2 YYDKDF (reference sequence). Trimming removed 4 bases at V and 3 bases at J, with 7 bases between. CDR3 sequence (DNA): TGTGCCACCAGCAAGTCAGATGGGGCCAACGTCCTGACTTTC. As protein: CATSKSDGANVLTF.

The rearrangement joins TRBV5-1 to TRBJ2-7, with 8 bases that match TRBD1. This CDR3 spans 17 amino acids. Germline V gene sequence: CDR1 SGHRS, CDR2 YFSETQ. The junction had 11 bases not matched to a gene; V was cut back by 0 bases and J by 3 bases. The CDR3 DNA reads TGCGCCAGCAGCTTGGGACCGGGACAGGAGATTTTCTACGAGCAGTACTTC. This translates into CASSLGPGQEIFYEQYF.

The gene calls are TRBV5-1 and TRBJ1-1, with TRBD1 matching 7 bases. The CDR3 is 14 residues long. Germline CDR1 SGHRS, CDR2 YFSETQ. V dropped 4 bases and J dropped 5; count of bases not matched to a gene: 8. CDR3 nucleotide sequence: TGCGCCAGCAGCATCCCGACAGGGTCTACTGAAGCTTTCTTT. Translated, it gives CASSIPTGSTEAFF.

The rearrangement joins TRBV5-4 to TRBJ2-7; the match to TRBD1 covers 7 bases. The CDR3 covers 13 residues. Germline loops: CDR1 SGHNT, CDR2 YYREEE (reference sequence). V lost 5 bases and J lost 7; bases outside the gene matches: 9. The CDR3: CASSVNRDREQYF. Written as DNA, the CDR3 is TGTGCCAGCAGTGTCAACAGGGACAGAGAGCAGTACTTC. Based on the CDR3 plus reference TRBV5-4 and TRBJ2-7, the full variable domain is ETGVTQSPTHLIKTRGQQVTLRCSSQSGHNTVSWYQQALGQGPQFIFQYYREEENGRGNFPPRFSGLQFPNYSSELNVNALELDDSALYLCASSVNRDREQYFGPGTRLTVT.

The chain couples TRBV7-2 to TRBJ2-1; D possibly corresponds to TRBD2 (7 bases). Germline lookup yields CDR1 SGHTA and CDR2 FQGNSA. The CDR3 totals 16 residues. V was trimmed by 7 bases and J by 7 bases, leaving 23 bases between them. DNA of the CDR3: TGTGCCAGCACCACCTTTGGGGGGGGCCCGAGGAATGAGCAGTTCTTC. This encodes CASTTFGGGPRNEQFF.

In its sample, this clone was seen once. The chain is built from TRBV6-5 and TRBJ2-2; TRBD2 matches 7 bases. Germline V gene data show CDR1 as MNHEY and CDR2 as SVGAGI. The V segment lost 0 bases and the J segment 9 bases; nucleotides outside the gene matches: 7. This CDR3 is built from 15 residues. The CDR3 coding sequence is TGTGCCAGCAGTTACTCCGGGGGGAAGGGGTGGGAGCTGTTTTTT. Encoded protein: CASSYSGGKGWELFF.